This TCR beta chain was captured in a study of early T cells in non-severe SARS-CoV-2 infection. A single record per CDR3 protein comes from TCRdb applying MiXCR to the 5' RACE reads. The sample includes more than 80,000 distinct CDR3 sequences, roughly 15% of them seen just once. This clonotype was picked up a small number of times. Germline CDR1 and CDR2: SGHRS and YFSETQ. The V end lost 0 bases, the J end lost 2 bases, and 10 bases lay between the germline ends. The CDR3 loop spans 15 amino acids. The source of this sequence is an adult who was a healthcare worker with PCR-confirmed SARS-CoV-2 infection or an uninfected control (not recorded which). The chain is built from TRBV5-1 and TRBJ2-3; TRBD1 might be the D (6 bases). Material: whole blood. The CDR3 protein is CASSLVGGATDTQYF. The CDR3 DNA reads as TGCGCCAGCAGCTTGGTAGGGGGAGCCACAGATACGCAGTATTTT.